The subject of this entry is one TCR beta chain. TCRdb's copy holds only in-frame clones and misses some; the assay was immunoSEQ multiplex PCR. The data contain roughly 20,000 clones, about 90% of them singletons. The data were taken from a study of T cell changes during pregnancy in multiple sclerosis. The CDR3 has 15 amino acids. Germline CDR1 is MGHRA and CDR2 is YSYEKL. V trimming: 0 bases; J trimming: 5 bases; junction bases outside the gene matches: 6. The sequence was collected from a female donor in good health, enrolled as a control in a pregnancy study. The sample consisted of CD8+ T cells from peripheral blood mononuclear cells, taken in the third trimester of pregnancy. The V and J genes are TRBV4-1 and TRBJ2-5, with TRBD1 identical over 7 bases. CDR3 protein: CASSQDKGAGETQYF. For the CDR3, the DNA is TGCGCCAGCAGCCAAGATAAGGGGGCCGGGGAGACCCAGTACTTC.